This passage covers 27 T cell receptor beta chains from one sample sequenced in a study of response to subunit inactivated influenza vaccine. TCRdb redid the calling of the RT-PCR reads with MiXCR, one entry per CDR3 protein. Of 200,000 to 300,000 distinct CDR3 sequences in the sample, 10% to 15% were seen once. Material: non-naive T cells sorted from PBMCs, obtained roughly 2 weeks before vaccination. These receptors all come from a man aged 50 to 59 who received an inactivated influenza vaccine.

This clonotype was seen repeatedly, ten times or more. V and J are TRBV15 and TRBJ2-3; D gene unclear. Germline CDR1 is LNHNV and CDR2 is YYDKDF (reference sequence). CDR3 length: 14 amino acids. The V end lost 5 bases, the J end lost 1 base, and 10 bases lay between the germline ends. As DNA, the CDR3 is TGTGCCACCAGCCCCAGGTGGGGCACAGATACGCAGTATTTT. This sequence encodes CATSPRWGTDTQYF.

As regards this clonotype: A single base separates this from a much larger clone, so it may be a read error. J is TRBJ1-2 and V is TRBV18, with a weak D call TRBD1 (5 bases). Germline V gene lookup returns CDR1 KGHSH and CDR2 LQKENI. V was cut by 5 bases and J by 7 bases, with 11 bases left in between. The CDR3 runs 12 residues. The CDR3 here is CASSFPGSGYTF. In DNA form, the CDR3 reads TGTGCCAGCTCATTTCCAGGGTCTGGCTACACCTTC.

This clonotype appeared many times. V usage is TRBV14 and J usage is TRBJ1-1; no clear D gene. V lost 3 bases, J lost 4 bases, and 12 bases lay in between. The CDR3 has 14 residues. Germline CDR1 is SGHDN and CDR2 is FVKESK. The CDR3 nucleotides read TGTGCCAGCAGCCAGGCTGGGTGGGGCACTGAAGCTTTCTTT. This gives the protein CASSQAGWGTEAFF.

The CDR3 region is CASSEGPGGRQPQHF. The CDR3 bases are TGTGCCAGCAGTGAGGGGCCAGGGGGCCGACAGCCCCAGCATTTT. The V call is TRBV6-1, the J call TRBJ1-5, with 8 nucleotides matching TRBD1. V lost 3 bases to trimming and J lost 7 bases; unmatched junction nucleotides: 8. The CDR3 totals 15 residues. Germline V gene data show CDR1 as MNHNS and CDR2 as SASEGT.

This clonotype has just a few counts. The V gene is TRBV7-2, the J gene TRBJ1-6, with TRBD1 identical over 7 bases. The trim removed 3 bases at V and 10 bases at J, leaving 9 bases unmatched. Germline CDR1 SGHTA, CDR2 FQGNSA. The CDR3 covers 15 residues. The DNA of the CDR3 is TGTGCCAGCAGCTTTCGCCAGGGGGAGGGGTCACCCCTCCACTTT. Protein: CASSFRQGEGSPLHF.

The J gene is TRBJ1-2, the V gene TRBV5-6; D call uncertain. Trimming pared 0 bases from V and 3 bases from J, leaving 12 bases between. Germline assignment: CDR1 SGHDT and CDR2 YYEEEE. The CDR3 has 15 residues. The CDR3 nucleotides are TGTGCCAGCAGCTTGGTAGGGCAGGACTACTATGGCTACACCTTC. Translated: CASSLVGQDYYGYTF.

The chain couples TRBV6-2 or TRBV6-3 to TRBJ2-6; TRBD1 is a possible D gene (6 bases). Germline-derived CDR1 and CDR2 are MNHEY and SVGEGT. Between the trimmed V and J ends, which lost 8 bases and 2 bases, there was a span of 7 bases. The CDR3 runs to 13 residues. The CDR3 loop reads CASHRAGANVLTF. The CDR3 DNA reads as TGTGCCAGCCACAGGGCTGGGGCCAACGTCCTGACTTTC.

A few counts support this clonotype. The chain uses TRBV9 and TRBJ1-4; 7 nucleotides line up with TRBD1. CDR1 is SGDLS and CDR2 is YYNGEE in the germline V gene. This CDR3 contains 13 residues. Unmatched junction bases numbered 3, after V lost 3 bases and J lost 7 bases. CDR3 nucleotide sequence: TGTGCCAGCAGCGCCCGGGACAGTGAAAAACTGTTTTTT. Protein sequence: CASSARDSEKLFF.

The chain links TRBV7-6 to TRBJ2-5, with 15 bases identical to TRBD2. Germline V gene lookup returns CDR1 SGHVS and CDR2 FNYEAQ. Losses at the gene ends were 1 base for V and 0 bases for J; bases not matched to a gene: 9. The CDR3 extends over 20 amino acids. Written as DNA, the CDR3 is TGTGCCAGCAGCTTAGGCGCCGGGACTAGCGGGGGGACATACCAAGAGACCCAGTACTTC. It translates to CASSLGAGTSGGTYQETQYF. The full variable domain, with the rest looked up from reference TRBV7-6 and TRBJ2-5, is GAGVSQSPRYKVTKRGQDVALRCDPISGHVSLYWYRQALGQGPEFLTYFNYEAQQDKSGLPNDRFSAERPEGSISTLTIQRTEQRDSAMYRCASSLGAGTSGGTYQETQYFGPGTRLLVL.

This clonotype was detected many times. V gene TRBV5-1 combines with J gene TRBJ2-7; tentatively, D is TRBD2 (5 bases). The length of the CDR3 is 13 residues. Germline V lookup: CDR1 SGHRS, CDR2 YFSETQ. V was clipped by 0 bases and J by 5 bases, with 9 bases between them. The DNA of the CDR3 is TGCGCCAGCAGCTTGGCCGGGATCAACGAGCAGTACTTC. This codes for CASSLAGINEQYF. Full variable domain (outside the CDR3, taken from reference TRBV5-1 and TRBJ2-7): KAGVTQTPRYLIKTRGQQVTLSCSPISGHRSVSWYQQTPGQGLQFLFEYFSETQRNKGNFPGRFSGRQFSNSRSEMNVSTLELGDSALYLCASSLAGINEQYFGPGTRLTVT.

This clonotype came up a few times. The chain has TRBV2 and TRBJ1-4; a possible D gene is TRBD1 (6 bases). The CDR3 is 11 amino acids. V was pared by 7 bases and J by 8 bases, with 8 bases between. Germline values: CDR1 SNHLY, CDR2 FYNNEI. The CDR3 is CASTGEEKLFF. The CDR3 DNA is TGTGCCAGCACAGGGGAAGAAAAACTGTTTTTT.

This clonotype turned up a few times. The CDR3 here is CASCRAHQETQYF. DNA of the CDR3: TGTGCCAGTTGCAGGGCCCACCAAGAGACCCAGTACTTC. V gene TRBV28 combines with J gene TRBJ2-5; D perhaps matches TRBD1 (5 bases). The CDR3 length is 13 residues. Germline CDR1 reads MDHEN; CDR2 reads SYDVKM. V was trimmed by 9 bases and J by 0 bases, leaving 11 bases between them.

Ten or more counts support this clonotype. The chain recombines TRBV28 with TRBJ2-7; D is perhaps TRBD1 (5 bases). The CDR3 runs 13 residues. Germline CDR1 MDHEN, CDR2 SYDVKM. The V and J ends lost 5 bases and 3 bases respectively, with 11 bases between them. CDR3 residues: CASSPPDIYEQYF. The DNA of the CDR3 is TGTGCCAGCAGTCCCCCGGACATCTACGAGCAGTACTTC.

This clonotype was seen at least ten times. The chain joins TRBV28 to TRBJ2-2; D remains ambiguous. Trimming shortened V by 5 bases and J by 5 bases, and 6 bases separated the two germline ends. The CDR3 consists of 12 residues. CDR1 and CDR2 (germline): MDHEN, SYDVKM. CDR3 sequence: CASSLPTGELFF. DNA for the CDR3: TGTGCCAGCAGTCTCCCAACCGGGGAGCTGTTTTTT.

Only a few counts were recorded for this clonotype. This chain links TRBV4-2 with TRBJ2-3; 8 bases agree with TRBD2. Germline lookup yields CDR1 LGHNA and CDR2 YNFKEQ. V lost 0 bases, J lost 1 base, and 9 bases stayed unmatched. The CDR3 is 18 residues long. The DNA for the CDR3 is TGTGCCAGCAGCCAAGATCCCCTTACTAGCGGAGGCACAGATACGCAGTATTTT. Translating gives CASSQDPLTSGGTDTQYF.

This clonotype was counted between two and nine times. The V and J genes are TRBV4-3 and TRBJ2-2; TRBD2 is a possible D gene (6 bases). The CDR3 spans 15 residues. Germline CDR1 is LGHNA and CDR2 is YSLEER. V lost 11 bases and J 4 bases, leaving 20 bases between the germline ends. The CDR3 DNA is TGCGCCCCCGGAATGGGCCAGGGACTCACCGGGGAGCTGTTTTTT. This encodes CAPGMGQGLTGELFF.

The chain links TRBV10-3 to TRBJ2-7; D unclear. V shed 7 bases and J shed 0 bases, with 13 bases lying between them. This CDR3 comprises 14 residues. Germline V gene sequence: CDR1 ENHRY, CDR2 SYGVKD. The chain's CDR3 is CAITSTASSYEQYF. In nucleotides, the CDR3 is TGTGCCATCACGTCAACAGCGAGCTCCTACGAGCAGTACTTC.

In this sample, this clonotype turned up many times. The chain carries TRBV12-3 or TRBV12-4 and TRBJ2-1; 7 positions agree with TRBD2. The CDR3 loop spans 13 amino acids. V gave up 5 bases and J gave up 6 bases; unmatched junction bases: 4. CDR3: CASSSGASNEQFF. The CDR3, as DNA: TGTGCCAGCAGTAGCGGGGCCTCCAATGAGCAGTTCTTC.

This rearrangement joins TRBV29-1 to TRBJ2-1; TRBD1 matches at 8 bases. Germline CDR1 SQVTM, CDR2 ANQGSEA. The CDR3 has 12 amino acids. CDR3 DNA: TGCAGTGCCGACAGGGGCTACAATGAGCAGTTCTTC. Translating gives CSADRGYNEQFF.

This clonotype was counted a few times. This chain connects TRBV28 to TRBJ2-1, with 9 bases identical to TRBD1. With V trimmed by 3 bases and J by 6 bases, 3 bases remained unmatched. Looked up from germline, CDR1 is MDHEN and CDR2 is SYDVKM. The CDR3 covers 14 residues. For the CDR3, the DNA is TGTGCCAGCAGTTTTACAGGGGGCATCAATGAGCAGTTCTTC. Translated, it gives CASSFTGGINEQFF.

Only a few counts were recorded for this clonotype. The chain uses TRBV21-1 and TRBJ1-4; the listed D gene, TRBD1, was not tested against the DNA. TRBV21-1 is classified as a pseudogene. The CDR3 has 16 residues. The CDR3 nucleotides read TGTGCCAGCAGCAAAGGGAGGAAAGGGGTTGATGAAAAACTGTTTTTT. This translates into CASSKGRKGVDEKLFF.

In its sample, this clonotype was seen a few times. V is TRBV13 and J is TRBJ2-1, with 8 bases lining up with TRBD1. CDR1 and CDR2 (germline): PRHDT, FYEKMQ (reference sequence). J was trimmed by 10 bases and V by 0 bases; bases with no gene match: 11. CDR3 length: 16 amino acids. Written as DNA, the CDR3 is TGTGCCAGCAGCTTAGGCCTAGGACAGGGAGAGGGGGAGCAGTTCTTC. It yields the protein CASSLGLGQGEGEQFF.

This clonotype was seen a few times. This chain connects TRBV28 to TRBJ2-3, with 8 bases lining up with TRBD1. This CDR3 comprises 15 residues. V lost 2 bases to trimming and J lost 1 base; unmatched junction nucleotides: 2. Germline CDR1 and CDR2: MDHEN and SYDVKM. CDR3 residues: CASSLPGGRTDTQYF. CDR3 coding DNA: TGTGCCAGCAGTTTACCAGGGGGCCGCACAGATACGCAGTATTTT. Full variable domain (rest looked up from reference TRBV28 and TRBJ2-3): DVKVTQSSRYLVKRTGEKVFLECVQDMDHENMFWYRQDPGLGLRLIYFSYDVKMKEKGDIPEGYSVSREKKERFSLILESASTNQTSMYLCASSLPGGRTDTQYFGPGTRLTVL.

About this clonotype itself: Its ends do not fully match the called genes, so a read error is possible. The chain joins TRBV6-2 or TRBV6-3 to TRBJ2-3; D unclear. This CDR3 has 14 amino acids. CDR1 MNHEY and CDR2 SVGEGT come from the germline V gene. The CDR3 loop is CASSYGLSTDTQCF. CDR3 bases: TGTGCCAGCAGTTACGGTCTTAGCACAGATACGCAGTGTTTT.

This clonotype was found a few times. CDR3 bases: TGTGCCAGCTTAGCGGAGAGCACAGATACGCAGTATTTT. It encodes CASLAESTDTQYF. This chain links TRBV7-9 with TRBJ2-3, with D possibly TRBD2 on 6 matching bases. The CDR3 covers 13 residues. Trimming removed 8 bases from V and 0 bases from J, with 9 bases in between. The germline V gene has CDR1 SEHNR and CDR2 FQNEAQ (reference sequence).

This rearrangement joins TRBV7-9 to TRBJ2-2; D may be TRBD2 (5 bases). The CDR3 length is 13 residues. Trimming stripped 9 bases from V and 1 base from J, with 9 bases between. CDR1 is SEHNR, CDR2 FQNEAQ, per germline (reference sequence). Here the CDR3 reads CARERENTGELFF. The CDR3, as DNA: TGTGCCAGAGAACGGGAGAACACCGGGGAGCTGTTTTTT.

CDR3 residues: CASRTQGGALSDTQYF. The CDR3 nucleotides are TGTGCCAGTCGAACGCAGGGGGGGGCCTTATCAGATACGCAGTATTTT. The rearrangement links TRBV7-2 to TRBJ2-3; the D gene could be TRBD1 or TRBD2 (7 bases each). The CDR3 consists of 16 residues. Germline CDR1 is SGHTA and CDR2 is FQGNSA. Trimming removed 9 bases from V and 4 bases from J, with 23 bases in between.